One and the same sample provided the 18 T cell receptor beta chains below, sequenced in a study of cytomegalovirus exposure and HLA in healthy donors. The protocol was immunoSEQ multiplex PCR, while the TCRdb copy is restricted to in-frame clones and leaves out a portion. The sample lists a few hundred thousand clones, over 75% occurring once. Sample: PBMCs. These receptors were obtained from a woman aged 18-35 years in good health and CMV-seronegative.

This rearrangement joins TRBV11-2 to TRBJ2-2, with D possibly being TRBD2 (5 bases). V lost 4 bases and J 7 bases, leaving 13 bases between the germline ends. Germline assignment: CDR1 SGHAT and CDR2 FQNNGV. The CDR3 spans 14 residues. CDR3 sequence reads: CASSSRLGGGELFF. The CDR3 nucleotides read TGTGCCAGCAGCTCTCGCCTAGGAGGCGGGGAGCTGTTTTTT.

The CDR3 loop reads CASREGAGGYTF. The CDR3 nucleotides are TGTGCCAGCAGGGAGGGGGCGGGGGGCTACACCTTC. The J gene is TRBJ1-2, the V gene TRBV27; 7 bases align to TRBD1. The V segment lost 6 bases and the J segment 8 bases; nucleotides outside the gene matches: 6. Germline-derived CDR1 and CDR2 are MNHEY and SMNVEV (reference sequence). The CDR3 length is 12 residues.

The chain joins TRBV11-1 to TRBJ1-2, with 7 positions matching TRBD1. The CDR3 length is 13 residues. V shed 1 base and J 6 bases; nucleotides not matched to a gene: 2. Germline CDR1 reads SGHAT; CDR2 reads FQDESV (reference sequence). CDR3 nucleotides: TGTGCCAGCAGCTTAGGCGGACAGGATGGCTACACCTTC. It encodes CASSLGGQDGYTF.

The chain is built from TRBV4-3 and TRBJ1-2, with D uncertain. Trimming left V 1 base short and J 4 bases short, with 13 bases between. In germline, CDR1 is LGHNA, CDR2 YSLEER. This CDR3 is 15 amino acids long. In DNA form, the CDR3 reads TGCGCCAGCAGCCAAGGTCCCGGCGGGTCCTATGGCTACACCTTC. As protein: CASSQGPGGSYGYTF.

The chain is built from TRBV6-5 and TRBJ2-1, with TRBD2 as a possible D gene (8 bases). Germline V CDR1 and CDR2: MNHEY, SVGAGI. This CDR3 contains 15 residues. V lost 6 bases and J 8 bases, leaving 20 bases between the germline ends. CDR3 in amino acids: CASSRGTRGPHEQFF. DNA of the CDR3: TGTGCCAGCAGCCGAGGGACTAGGGGGCCTCATGAGCAGTTCTTC.

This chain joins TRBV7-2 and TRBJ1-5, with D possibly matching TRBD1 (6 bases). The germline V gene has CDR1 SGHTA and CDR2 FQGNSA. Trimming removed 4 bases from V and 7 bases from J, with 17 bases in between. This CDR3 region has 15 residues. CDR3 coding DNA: TGTGCCAGCAGCTCAACCTCAGGGGTAGACCAGCCCCAGCATTTT. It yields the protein CASSSTSGVDQPQHF. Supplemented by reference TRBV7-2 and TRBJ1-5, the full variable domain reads GAGVSQSPSNKVTEKGKDVELRCDPISGHTALYWYRQSLGQGLEFLIYFQGNSAPDKSGLPSDRFSAERTGGSVSTLTIQRTQQEDSAVYLCASSSTSGVDQPQHFGDGTRLSIL.

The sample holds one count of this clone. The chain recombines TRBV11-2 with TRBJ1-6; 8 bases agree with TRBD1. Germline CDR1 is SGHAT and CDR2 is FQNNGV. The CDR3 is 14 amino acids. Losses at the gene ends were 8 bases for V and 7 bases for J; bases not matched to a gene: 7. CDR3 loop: CASQPDRVNSPLHF. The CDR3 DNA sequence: TGTGCCAGCCAGCCGGACAGGGTCAATTCACCCCTCCACTTT.

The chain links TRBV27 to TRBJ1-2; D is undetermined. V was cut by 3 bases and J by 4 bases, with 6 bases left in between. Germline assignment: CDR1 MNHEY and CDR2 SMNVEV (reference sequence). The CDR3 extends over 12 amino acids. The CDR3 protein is CASSLRGYGYTF. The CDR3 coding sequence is TGTGCCAGCAGTTTGCGTGGCTATGGCTACACCTTC.

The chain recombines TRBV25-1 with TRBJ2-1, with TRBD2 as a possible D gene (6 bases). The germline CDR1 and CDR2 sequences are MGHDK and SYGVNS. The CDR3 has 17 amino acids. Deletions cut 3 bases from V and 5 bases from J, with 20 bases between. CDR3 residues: CASSERISGLINNEQFF. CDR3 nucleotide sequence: TGTGCCAGCAGTGAGCGAATTAGCGGCCTTATTAACAATGAGCAGTTCTTC.

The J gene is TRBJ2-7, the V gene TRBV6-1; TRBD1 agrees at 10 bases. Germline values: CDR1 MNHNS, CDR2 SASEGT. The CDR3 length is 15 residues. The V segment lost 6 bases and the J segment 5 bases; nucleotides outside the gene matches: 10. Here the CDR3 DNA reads TGTGCCAGCAGCGCCATCCGGGACAGGGGCCACGAGCAGTACTTC. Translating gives CASSAIRDRGHEQYF.

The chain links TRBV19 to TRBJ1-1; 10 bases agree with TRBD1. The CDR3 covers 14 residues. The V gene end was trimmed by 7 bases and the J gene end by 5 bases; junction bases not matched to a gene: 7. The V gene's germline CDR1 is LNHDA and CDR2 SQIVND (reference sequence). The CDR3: CASTRDRGRTEAFF. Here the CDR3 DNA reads TGTGCCAGTACCCGGGACAGGGGTCGGACTGAAGCTTTCTTT.

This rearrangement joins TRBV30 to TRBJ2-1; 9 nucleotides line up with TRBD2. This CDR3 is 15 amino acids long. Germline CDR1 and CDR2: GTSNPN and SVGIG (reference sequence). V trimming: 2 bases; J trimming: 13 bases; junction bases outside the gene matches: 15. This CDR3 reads CAWSWGLAGPGKQFF. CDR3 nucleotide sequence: TGTGCCTGGAGTTGGGGACTAGCCGGACCGGGCAAACAGTTCTTC. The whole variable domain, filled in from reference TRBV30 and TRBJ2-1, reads SQTIHQWPATLVQPVGSPLSLECTVEGTSNPNLYWYRQAAGRGLQLLFYSVGIGQISSEVPQNLSASRPQDRQFILSSKKLLLSDSGFYLCAWSWGLAGPGKQFFGPGTRLTVL.

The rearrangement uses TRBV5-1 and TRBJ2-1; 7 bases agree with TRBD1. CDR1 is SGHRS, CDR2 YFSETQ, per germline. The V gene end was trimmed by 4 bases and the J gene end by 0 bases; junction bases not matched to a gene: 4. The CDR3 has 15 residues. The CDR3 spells CASSPRTGSYNEQFF. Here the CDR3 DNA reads TGCGCCAGCAGCCCTCGGACAGGCTCCTACAATGAGCAGTTCTTC.

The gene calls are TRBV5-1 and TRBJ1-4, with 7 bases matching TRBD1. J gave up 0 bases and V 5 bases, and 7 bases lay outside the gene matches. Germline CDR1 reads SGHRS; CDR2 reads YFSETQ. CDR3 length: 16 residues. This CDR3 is CASRSGQSTTNEKLFF. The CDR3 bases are TGCGCCAGCAGATCGGGACAGAGTACAACTAATGAAAAACTGTTTTTT.

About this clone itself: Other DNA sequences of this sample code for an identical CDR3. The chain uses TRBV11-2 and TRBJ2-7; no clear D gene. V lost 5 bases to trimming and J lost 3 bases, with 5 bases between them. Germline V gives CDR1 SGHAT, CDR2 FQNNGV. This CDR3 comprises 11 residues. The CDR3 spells CASSPSYEQYF. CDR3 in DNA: TGTGCCAGCAGCCCCAGCTACGAGCAGTACTTC.

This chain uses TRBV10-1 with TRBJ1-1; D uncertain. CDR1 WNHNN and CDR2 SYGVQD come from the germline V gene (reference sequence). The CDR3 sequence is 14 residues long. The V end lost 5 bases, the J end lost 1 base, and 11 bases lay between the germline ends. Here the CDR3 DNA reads TGCGCCAGCAGTCCCGGACTGAAGAACACTGAAGCTTTCTTT. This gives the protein CASSPGLKNTEAFF.

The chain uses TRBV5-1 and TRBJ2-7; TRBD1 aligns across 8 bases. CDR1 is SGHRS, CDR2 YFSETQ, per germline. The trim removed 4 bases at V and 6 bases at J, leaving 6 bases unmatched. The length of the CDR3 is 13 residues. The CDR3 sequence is CASSLTGEGEQYF. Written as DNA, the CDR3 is TGCGCCAGCAGCCTGACAGGGGAAGGCGAGCAGTACTTC. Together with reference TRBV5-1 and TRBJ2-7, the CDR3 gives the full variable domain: KAGVTQTPRYLIKTRGQQVTLSCSPISGHRSVSWYQQTPGQGLQFLFEYFSETQRNKGNFPGRFSGRQFSNSRSEMNVSTLELGDSALYLCASSLTGEGEQYFGPGTRLTVT.

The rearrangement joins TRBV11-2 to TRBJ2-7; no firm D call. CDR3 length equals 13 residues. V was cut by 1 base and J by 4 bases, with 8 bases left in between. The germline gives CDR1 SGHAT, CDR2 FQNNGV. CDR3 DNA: TGTGCCAGCAGCTTAGCACTGGAGTACGAGCAGTACTTC. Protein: CASSLALEYEQYF.